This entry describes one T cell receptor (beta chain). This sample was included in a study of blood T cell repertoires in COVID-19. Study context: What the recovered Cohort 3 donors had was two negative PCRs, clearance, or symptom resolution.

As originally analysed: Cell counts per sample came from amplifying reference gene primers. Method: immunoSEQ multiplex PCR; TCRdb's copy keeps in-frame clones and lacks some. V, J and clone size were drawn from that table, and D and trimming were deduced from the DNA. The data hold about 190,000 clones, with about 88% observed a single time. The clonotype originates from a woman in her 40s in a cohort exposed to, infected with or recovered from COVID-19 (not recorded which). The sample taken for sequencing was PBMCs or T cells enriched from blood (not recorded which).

The CDR3: CASSQDYGTAGNTIYF. CDR3 nucleotide sequence: TGTGCCAGCAGCCAAGATTATGGGACAGCTGGAAACACCATATATTTT. The chain links TRBV3-1 (or the pseudogene TRBV3-2) to TRBJ1-3; 7 positions agree with TRBD1. The length of the CDR3 is 16 residues. Germline assignment: CDR1 LGHDT and CDR2 YNNKEL (reference sequence). The V segment lost 0 bases and the J segment 2 bases; nucleotides outside the gene matches: 4.